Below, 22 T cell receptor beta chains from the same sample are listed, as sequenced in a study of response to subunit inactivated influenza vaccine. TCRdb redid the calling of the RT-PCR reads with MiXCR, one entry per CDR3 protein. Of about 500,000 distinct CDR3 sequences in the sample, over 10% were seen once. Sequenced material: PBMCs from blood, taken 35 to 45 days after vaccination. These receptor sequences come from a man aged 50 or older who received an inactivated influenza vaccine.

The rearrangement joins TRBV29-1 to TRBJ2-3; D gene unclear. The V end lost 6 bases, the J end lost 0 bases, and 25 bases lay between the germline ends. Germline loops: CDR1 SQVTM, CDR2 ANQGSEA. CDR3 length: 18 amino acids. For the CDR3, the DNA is TGCAGCGTCTCTCGATGGCGGAGTGGGGATTCTAGCACAGATACGCAGTATTTT. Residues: CSVSRWRSGDSSTDTQYF.

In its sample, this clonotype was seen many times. The CDR3 bases are TGCGCCAGCAGCTTGGGGAGCGATGAGCAGTTCTTC. Protein: CASSLGSDEQFF. The chain combines TRBV5-1 with TRBJ2-1; D is unclear. V was clipped by 0 bases and J by 8 bases, with 6 bases between them. The CDR3 is 12 residues long. Germline assignment: CDR1 SGHRS and CDR2 YFSETQ.

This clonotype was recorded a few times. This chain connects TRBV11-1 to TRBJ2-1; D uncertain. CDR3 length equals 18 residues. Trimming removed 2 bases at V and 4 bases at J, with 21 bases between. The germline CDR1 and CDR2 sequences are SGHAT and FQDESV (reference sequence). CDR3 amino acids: CASSLNGLRSKLYNEQFF. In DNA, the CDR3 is TGTGCCAGCAGCTTAAACGGCCTTCGTTCCAAATTATACAATGAGCAGTTCTTC.

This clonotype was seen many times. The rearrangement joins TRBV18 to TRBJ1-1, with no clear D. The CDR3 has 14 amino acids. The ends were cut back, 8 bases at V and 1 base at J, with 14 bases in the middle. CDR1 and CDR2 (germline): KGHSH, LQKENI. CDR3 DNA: TGTGCCAGCAGCCCAAGAAGAGAGAACACTGAAGCTTTCTTT. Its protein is CASSPRRENTEAFF.

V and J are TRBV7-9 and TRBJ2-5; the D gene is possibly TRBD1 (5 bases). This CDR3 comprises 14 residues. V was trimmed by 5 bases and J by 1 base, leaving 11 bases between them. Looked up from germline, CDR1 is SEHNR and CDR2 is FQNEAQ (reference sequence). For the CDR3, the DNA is TGTGCCAGCAGCCCGGACACGACCCAAGAGACCCAGTACTTC. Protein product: CASSPDTTQETQYF.

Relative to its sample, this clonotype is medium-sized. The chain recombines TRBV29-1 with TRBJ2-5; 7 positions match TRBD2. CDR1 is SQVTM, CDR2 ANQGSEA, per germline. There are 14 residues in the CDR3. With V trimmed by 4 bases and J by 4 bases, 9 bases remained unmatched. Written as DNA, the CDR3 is TGCAGCGTTGCGGAACGGGGGGTCGGAGAGACCCAGTACTTC. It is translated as CSVAERGVGETQYF.

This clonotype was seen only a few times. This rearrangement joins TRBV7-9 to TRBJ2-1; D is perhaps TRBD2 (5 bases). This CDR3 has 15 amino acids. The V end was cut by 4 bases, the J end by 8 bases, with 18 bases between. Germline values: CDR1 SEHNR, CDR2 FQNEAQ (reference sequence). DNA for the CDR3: TGTGCCAGCAGCTCTAAGGCCCTCGAGGGCGATGAGCAGTTCTTC. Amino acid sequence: CASSSKALEGDEQFF.

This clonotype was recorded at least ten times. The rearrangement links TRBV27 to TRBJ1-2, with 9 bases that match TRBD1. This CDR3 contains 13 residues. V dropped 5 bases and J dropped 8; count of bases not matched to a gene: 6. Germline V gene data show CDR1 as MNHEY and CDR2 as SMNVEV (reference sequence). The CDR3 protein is CASSPDRGGGYTF. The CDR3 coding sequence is TGTGCCAGCAGTCCGGACAGGGGAGGAGGCTACACCTTC.

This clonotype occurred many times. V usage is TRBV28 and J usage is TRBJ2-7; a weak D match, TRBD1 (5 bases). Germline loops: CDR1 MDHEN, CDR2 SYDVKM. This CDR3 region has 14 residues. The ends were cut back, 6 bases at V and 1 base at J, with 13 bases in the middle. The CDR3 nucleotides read TGTGCCAGCAGAGGCGCAACAGGTTCCTACGAGCAGTACTTC. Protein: CASRGATGSYEQYF.

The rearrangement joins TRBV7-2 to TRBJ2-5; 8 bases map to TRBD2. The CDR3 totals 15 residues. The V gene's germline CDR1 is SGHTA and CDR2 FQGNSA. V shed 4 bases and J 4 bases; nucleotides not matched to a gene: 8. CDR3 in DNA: TGTGCCAGCAGCTGGGATAGCGGGGCGGGAGAGACCCAGTACTTC. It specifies CASSWDSGAGETQYF.

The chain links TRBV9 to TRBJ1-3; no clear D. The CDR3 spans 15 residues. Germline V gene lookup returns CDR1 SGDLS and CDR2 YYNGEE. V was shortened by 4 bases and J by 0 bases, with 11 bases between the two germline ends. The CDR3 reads CASSPRHVSGNTIYF. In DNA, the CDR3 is TGTGCCAGCAGCCCTAGACACGTCTCTGGAAACACCATATATTTT. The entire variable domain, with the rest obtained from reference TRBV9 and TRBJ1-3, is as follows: DSGVTQTPKHLITATGQRVTLRCSPRSGDLSVYWYQQSLDQGLQFLIQYYNGEERAKGNILERFSAQQFPDLHSELNLSSLELGDSALYFCASSPRHVSGNTIYFGEGSWLTVV.

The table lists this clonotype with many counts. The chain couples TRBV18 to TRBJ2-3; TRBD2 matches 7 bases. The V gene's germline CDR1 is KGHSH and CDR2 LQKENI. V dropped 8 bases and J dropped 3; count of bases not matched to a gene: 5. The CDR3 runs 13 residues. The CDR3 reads CASASGNTDTQYF. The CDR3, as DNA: TGTGCCAGCGCTAGCGGCAATACAGATACGCAGTATTTT.

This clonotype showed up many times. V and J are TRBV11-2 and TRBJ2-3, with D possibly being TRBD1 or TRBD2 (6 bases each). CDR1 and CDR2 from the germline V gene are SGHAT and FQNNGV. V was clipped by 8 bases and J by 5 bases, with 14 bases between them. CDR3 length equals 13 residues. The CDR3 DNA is TGTGCCAGCGCTAGGGGGGCCATAGATACGCAGTATTTT. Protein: CASARGAIDTQYF.

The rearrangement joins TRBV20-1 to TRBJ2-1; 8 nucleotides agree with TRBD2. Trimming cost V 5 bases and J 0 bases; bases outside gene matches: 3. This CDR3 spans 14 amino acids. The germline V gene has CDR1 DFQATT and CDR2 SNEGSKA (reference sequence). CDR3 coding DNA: TGCAGTGCTTTGAGCGGGAGCTCCTACAATGAGCAGTTCTTC. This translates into CSALSGSSYNEQFF.

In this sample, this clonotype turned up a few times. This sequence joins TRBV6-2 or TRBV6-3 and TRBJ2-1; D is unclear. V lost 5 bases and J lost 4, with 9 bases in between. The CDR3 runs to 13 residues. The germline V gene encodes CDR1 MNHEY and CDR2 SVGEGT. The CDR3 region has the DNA TGTGCCAGCAGTACAGAGCTATACAATGAGCAGTTCTTC. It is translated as CASSTELYNEQFF.

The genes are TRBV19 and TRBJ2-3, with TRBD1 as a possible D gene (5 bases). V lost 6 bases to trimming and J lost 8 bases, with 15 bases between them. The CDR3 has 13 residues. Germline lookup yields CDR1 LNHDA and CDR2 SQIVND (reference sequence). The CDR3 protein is CASRSSGKGTQYF. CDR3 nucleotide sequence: TGTGCCAGTAGATCTTCAGGGAAAGGTACGCAGTATTTT.

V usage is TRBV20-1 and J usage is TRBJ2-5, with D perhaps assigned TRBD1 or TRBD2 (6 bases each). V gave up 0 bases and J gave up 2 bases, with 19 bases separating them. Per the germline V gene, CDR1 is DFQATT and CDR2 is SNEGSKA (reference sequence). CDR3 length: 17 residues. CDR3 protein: CSARDRLTGAPQETQYF. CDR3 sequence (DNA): TGCAGTGCTAGAGATCGCCTAACGGGGGCCCCTCAAGAGACCCAGTACTTC.

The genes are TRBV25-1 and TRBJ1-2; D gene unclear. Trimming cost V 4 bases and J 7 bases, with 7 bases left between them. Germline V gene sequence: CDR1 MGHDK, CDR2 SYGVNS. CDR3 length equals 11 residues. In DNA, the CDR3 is TGTGCCAGCAGTGGCGGGGTTGGCTACACCTTC. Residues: CASSGGVGYTF.

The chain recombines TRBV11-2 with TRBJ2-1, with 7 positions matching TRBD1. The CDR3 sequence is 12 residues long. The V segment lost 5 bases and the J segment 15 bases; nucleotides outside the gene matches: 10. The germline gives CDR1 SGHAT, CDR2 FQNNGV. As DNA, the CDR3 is TGTGCCAGCAGCACTACAGGGGTTTATGGGTTCTTC. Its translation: CASSTTGVYGFF.

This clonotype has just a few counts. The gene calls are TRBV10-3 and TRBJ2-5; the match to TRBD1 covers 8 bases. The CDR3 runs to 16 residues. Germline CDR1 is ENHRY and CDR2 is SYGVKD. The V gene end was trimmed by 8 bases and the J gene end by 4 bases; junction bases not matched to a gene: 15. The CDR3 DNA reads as TGTGCCATCCAAGAGGGGCTCACAGGGGGAGGAGAGACCCAGTACTTC. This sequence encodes CAIQEGLTGGGETQYF.

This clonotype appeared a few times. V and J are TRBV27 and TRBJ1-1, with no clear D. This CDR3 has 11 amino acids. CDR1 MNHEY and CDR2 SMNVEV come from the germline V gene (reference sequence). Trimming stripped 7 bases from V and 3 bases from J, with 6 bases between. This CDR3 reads CASTSYTEAFF. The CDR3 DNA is TGTGCCAGCACCTCCTACACTGAAGCTTTCTTT.

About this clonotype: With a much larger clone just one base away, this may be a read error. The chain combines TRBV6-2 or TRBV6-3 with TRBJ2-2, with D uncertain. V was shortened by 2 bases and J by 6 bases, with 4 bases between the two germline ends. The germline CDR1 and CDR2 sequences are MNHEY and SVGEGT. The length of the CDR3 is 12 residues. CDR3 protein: CASSYVAGELFF. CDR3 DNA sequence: TGTGCCAGCAGTTACGTGGCCGGGGAGCTGTTTTTT.